The 16 T cell receptor beta chains listed next were all sequenced from one sample in a study of T-cell memory formation after mild COVID-19. TCRdb analysed the 5' RACE reads with MiXCR anew, one entry per CDR3 protein. The sample consists of approximately 300,000 distinct CDR3 sequences, 15% to 20% of them appearing once. Material: PBMCs or a T cell subset sorted from them (not recorded which). These receptors came from a man aged 18 to 29 who had mild COVID-19 (a few samples of this study predate the infection). Cell type and time point are not known.

This chain uses TRBV7-2 with TRBJ2-5; 9 positions match TRBD2. V was clipped by 3 bases and J by 1 base; unmatched bases: 3. Germline assignment: CDR1 SGHTA and CDR2 FQGNSA. The CDR3 extends over 15 amino acids. CDR3 protein: CASSFRLAVQETQYF. As DNA, the CDR3 is TGTGCCAGCAGCTTCAGACTAGCGGTCCAAGAGACCCAGTACTTC. Full variable domain (outside the CDR3, taken from reference TRBV7-2 and TRBJ2-5): GAGVSQSPSNKVTEKGKDVELRCDPISGHTALYWYRQSLGQGLEFLIYFQGNSAPDKSGLPSDRFSAERTGGSVSTLTIQRTQQEDSAVYLCASSFRLAVQETQYFGPGTRLLVL.

This clonotype has just a few counts. This chain connects TRBV4-3 to TRBJ2-2, with a possible D match to TRBD2 (5 bases). The germline V and J ends were trimmed by 0 bases and 2 bases, with 16 bases remaining between them. Germline V gene lookup returns CDR1 LGHNA and CDR2 YSLEER. This CDR3 is 18 amino acids long. The CDR3 sequence is CASSQETEGELNTGELFF. DNA of the CDR3: TGCGCCAGCAGCCAAGAAACAGAGGGCGAACTAAACACCGGGGAGCTGTTTTTT.

This clonotype has just a few counts. Here the CDR3 reads CASSFQGANTDTQYF. The CDR3 DNA reads TGCGCCAGCAGCTTCCAGGGGGCCAACACAGATACGCAGTATTTT. This chain links TRBV5-1 with TRBJ2-3; 8 nucleotides line up with TRBD1. The CDR3 is 15 amino acids. Trimming took 2 bases from V and 2 from J; bases not matched to a gene: 4. Germline CDR1 and CDR2: SGHRS and YFSETQ.

This clonotype was seen ten or more times. This sequence joins TRBV14 and TRBJ2-3; D not resolved. Looked up from germline, CDR1 is SGHDN and CDR2 is FVKESK. Trimming removed 0 bases at V and 9 bases at J, with 7 bases between. The CDR3 is 12 amino acids. Here the CDR3 reads CASSQDASTQYF. The DNA of the CDR3 is TGTGCCAGCAGCCAAGATGCGTCGACGCAGTATTTT. Based on the CDR3 plus reference TRBV14 and TRBJ2-3, the full variable domain is EAGVTQFPSHSVIEKGQTVTLRCDPISGHDNLYWYRRVMGKEIKFLLHFVKESKQDESGMPNNRFLAERTGGTYSTLKVQPAELEDSGVYFCASSQDASTQYFGPGTRLTVL.

This clonotype turned up a few times. This chain uses TRBV4-1 with TRBJ2-7; no reliable D call. CDR1 is MGHRA, CDR2 YSYEKL, per germline. With 1 base removed from V and 4 bases from J, the gap between germline ends came to 17 bases. This CDR3 spans 16 amino acids. CDR3 DNA: TGCGCCAGCAGCCAAGGTGGGGAACAGACCTTTTACGAGCAGTACTTC. It encodes CASSQGGEQTFYEQYF.

This clonotype was seen a few times. The J gene is TRBJ2-1, the V gene TRBV6-5; perhaps TRBD2 as D (5 bases). With 6 bases removed from V and 6 bases from J, the gap between germline ends came to 6 bases. Germline CDR1 is MNHEY and CDR2 is SVGAGI. The CDR3 length is 11 residues. The CDR3, as DNA: TGTGCCAGCAGCGGGGTCAATGAGCAGTTCTTC. This gives the protein CASSGVNEQFF.

This clonotype has just a few counts. This chain uses TRBV19 with TRBJ1-1, with D unclear. This CDR3 has 15 amino acids. Germline V CDR1 and CDR2: LNHDA, SQIVND (reference sequence). Trimming cost V 7 bases and J 8 bases, with 23 bases left between them. This CDR3 reads CASTPTAGDASEAFF. For the CDR3, the DNA is TGTGCCAGTACCCCCACGGCCGGAGACGCGTCGGAAGCTTTCTTT.

This clonotype was seen a handful of times. This chain links TRBV5-1 with TRBJ2-2; D is unresolved. From germline, CDR1 is SGHRS and CDR2 YFSETQ. V lost 4 bases, J lost 7 bases, and 11 bases lay in between. This CDR3 is 13 amino acids long. Here the CDR3 reads CASSPGVVGELFF. The CDR3, as DNA: TGCGCCAGCAGCCCTGGGGTCGTCGGGGAGCTGTTTTTT.

The chain combines TRBV6-5 with TRBJ2-7; weak D call: TRBD1 (6 bases). Trimming pared 4 bases from V and 3 bases from J, leaving 13 bases between. CDR3 length: 14 amino acids. CDR1 and CDR2 from the germline V gene are MNHEY and SVGAGI. For the CDR3, the DNA is TGTGCCAGCAGTTTTACGGCAGGGGACTACGAGCAGTACGTC. The encoded protein is CASSFTAGDYEQYV.

This clonotype came up a few times. J is TRBJ2-5 and V is TRBV6-5; D is tentatively TRBD1 or TRBD2 (5 bases each). Deletions cut 2 bases from V and 2 bases from J, with 9 bases between. Germline V gene lookup returns CDR1 MNHEY and CDR2 SVGAGI. CDR3 size: 14 residues. The CDR3 here is CASSYAGSQETQYF. CDR3 coding DNA: TGTGCCAGCAGTTACGCAGGGAGTCAAGAGACCCAGTACTTC.

In this sample, this clonotype turned up a few times. This chain links TRBV29-1 with TRBJ1-2; no reliable D call. Germline lookup yields CDR1 SQVTM and CDR2 ANQGSEA. The CDR3 is made up of 11 amino acids. The V end lost 0 bases, the J end lost 7 bases, and 6 bases lay between the germline ends. CDR3: CSVEDSGGYTF. The CDR3 DNA reads as TGCAGCGTTGAAGACAGCGGTGGCTACACCTTC.

Many counts were recorded for this clonotype. The chain is built from TRBV27 and TRBJ2-2, with unresolved D. V lost 0 bases and J 2 bases, leaving 7 bases between the germline ends. The CDR3 runs to 15 residues. Per the germline V gene, CDR1 is MNHEY and CDR2 is SMNVEV (reference sequence). This CDR3 is CASSLSYRNTGELFF. CDR3 nucleotides: TGTGCCAGCAGTTTATCGTACCGTAACACCGGGGAGCTGTTTTTT.

This chain connects TRBV5-6 to TRBJ2-1; TRBD2 aligns across 15 bases. The length of the CDR3 is 15 residues. Germline CDR1 reads SGHDT; CDR2 reads YYEEEE. Trimming removed 4 bases from V and 7 bases from J; junction bases left unmatched: 3. CDR3 amino acids: CASSTGTSGGNEQFF. The CDR3 DNA follows: TGTGCCAGCAGCACCGGGACTAGCGGGGGGAATGAGCAGTTCTTC.

V gene TRBV20-1 combines with J gene TRBJ1-2; TRBD1 might be the D (5 bases). Germline CDR1 DFQATT, CDR2 SNEGSKA (reference sequence). CDR3 length equals 11 residues. V was clipped by 7 bases and J by 4 bases, with 10 bases between them. DNA for the CDR3: TGCAGTGTGGGGGAGGGCTATGGCTACACCTTC. Translation: CSVGEGYGYTF.

The sample holds many counts of this clonotype. The rearrangement links TRBV7-9 to TRBJ2-1; D might be TRBD2 (6 bases). In germline, CDR1 is SEHNR, CDR2 FQNEAQ (reference sequence). The CDR3 consists of 13 residues. Trimming took off 4 bases at V and 6 bases at J, with 10 bases between the two ends. The CDR3, as DNA: TGTGCCAGCAGCTCCCCCGGGGGCAATGAGCAGTTCTTC. Residues: CASSSPGGNEQFF. Supplemented by reference TRBV7-9 and TRBJ2-1, the full variable domain reads DTGVSQNPRHKITKRGQNVTFRCDPISEHNRLYWYRQTLGQGPEFLTYFQNEAQLEKSRLLSDRFSAERPKGSFSTLEIQRTEQGDSAMYLCASSSPGGNEQFFGPGTRLTVL.

Ten or more counts support this clonotype. The chain carries TRBV7-3 and TRBJ2-1; D possibly corresponds to TRBD1 (6 bases). Germline V CDR1 and CDR2: SGHTA, FQGTGA. The germline V and J ends were trimmed by 4 bases and 6 bases, with 13 bases remaining between them. This CDR3 contains 14 residues. Written as DNA, the CDR3 is TGTGCCAGCAGCTCTACAGGGAATACCAATGAGCAGTTCTTC. It codes for CASSSTGNTNEQFF.